This record covers a single T cell receptor (beta chain). Authors' processing steps: Amplified reference gene primers provided the basis for estimating nucleated cell counts. Only in-frame clones appear in the TCRdb table, and some are missing; sequencing was by immunoSEQ multiplex PCR. The DNA gave D and trimming, while V, J and clone size come from that table. The table lists 210,000 or so clones, around 80% of them singletons, with about 4.5% in the top ten. The sample belongs to a study of blood T cell repertoires in COVID-19. Study-wide background: Sample material is recorded as cDNA or gDNA derived from T cells, B-cell-depleted T cells, or PBMCs.

The CDR3 totals 15 residues. V was shortened by 3 bases and J by 0 bases, with 12 bases between the two germline ends. Per germline, CDR1 SGDLS and CDR2 YYNGEE. Assignments of participants to cohorts depended upon their own reported clinical history. V is TRBV9 and J is TRBJ1-2, with a possible D match to TRBD1 (6 bases). This receptor was obtained from a man aged 25-45 years with acute COVID-19. The sample comprised PBMCs or T cells enriched from blood (not recorded which). The DNA for the CDR3 is TGTGCCAGCAGCGAGGGGGGGACTGCTAACTATGGCTACACCTTC. The encoded protein is CASSEGGTANYGYTF.